This T cell receptor (beta chain) was profiled in a study of blood T cell repertoires in COVID-19. V shed 5 bases, J shed 1 base, and the junction held 5 bases outside the gene matches. From germline, CDR1 is SGHNT and CDR2 YENEEA. This CDR3 region has 15 residues. TCRdb's copy holds only in-frame clones and misses some; the assay was immunoSEQ multiplex PCR. Altogether 85,000 to 90,000 clones are present, about 83% being singletons, with the ten largest covering 25%. Material: peripheral blood. This sequence joins TRBV11-3 and TRBJ1-1; 9 bases map to TRBD1. The sequence derives from a human donor in a cohort sampled during active COVID-19. CDR3 sequence: CASSLTGGSNTEAFF. The CDR3 DNA sequence: TGTGCCAGCAGCCTTACAGGGGGCTCGAACACTGAAGCTTTCTTT.